The 25 T cell receptor beta chains listed next were all sequenced from one sample in a study of blood T cell repertoires in COVID-19. Profiled with immunoSEQ multiplex PCR; TCRdb holds only in-frame clones, not every one. Of approximately 170,000 clones in the sample, 74% are singletons; the top ten hold less than 3%. What was sequenced was peripheral blood. Receptor source: an elderly woman with acute or convalescent COVID-19.

This clone was observed at least ten times. The chain couples TRBV28 to TRBJ2-7; 9 bases match TRBD2. The germline gives CDR1 MDHEN, CDR2 SYDVKM. Trimming cost V 10 bases and J 4 bases; bases outside gene matches: 8. This CDR3 has 13 residues. CDR3 region: CATISGSGYEQYF. CDR3 DNA: TGTGCCACTATTAGCGGGAGTGGGTACGAGCAGTACTTC.

The V call is TRBV5-1, the J call TRBJ1-4; perhaps TRBD1 as D (5 bases). Trimming removed 0 bases at V and 8 bases at J, with 14 bases between. Germline loops: CDR1 SGHRS, CDR2 YFSETQ. The CDR3 length is 15 residues. The CDR3 loop reads CASSLGKGVEEKLFF. The CDR3 DNA sequence: TGCGCCAGCAGCTTGGGGAAAGGGGTAGAGGAAAAACTGTTTTTT.

Worth noting for this clone: A much bigger clone sits one base away, suggesting this may be a read error. The chain couples TRBV14 to TRBJ1-1; 9 bases match TRBD1. The CDR3 contains 14 residues. In germline, CDR1 is SGHDN, CDR2 FVKESK. V lost 2 bases and J lost 4; bases outside the gene matches: 2. The CDR3 region has the DNA TGTGCCAGCAGCCAATTGACAGGGGGCACTGAAGCTTTCTTT. Its translation: CASSQLTGGTEAFF.

This clone showed up just a few times. V is TRBV6-5 and J is TRBJ2-7; 7 nucleotides agree with TRBD2. This CDR3 has 13 residues. Germline CDR1 MNHEY, CDR2 SVGAGI. Trimming cost V 11 bases and J 1 base; bases outside gene matches: 8. CDR3: CAARLAGSYEQYF. The DNA for the CDR3 is TGTGCCGCGAGATTAGCGGGTTCCTACGAGCAGTACTTC.

This clone came up a few times. V and J are TRBV30 and TRBJ2-7; 9 bases align to TRBD2. The CDR3 is 14 residues long. Germline V gene lookup returns CDR1 GTSNPN and CDR2 SVGIG (reference sequence). The CDR3 protein is CASGRGLAFYEQYF. Written as DNA, the CDR3 is TGTGCTTCGGGGCGGGGACTAGCTTTTTACGAGCAGTACTTC.

The chain couples TRBV24-1 to TRBJ2-3; D not resolved. The germline CDR1 and CDR2 sequences are KGHDR and SFDVKD. Trimming removed 1 base from V and 2 bases from J, with 9 bases in between. The CDR3 is 15 amino acids. CDR3 DNA sequence: TGTGCCACCAGTGATTTCCGTATGGCCACAGATACGCAGTATTTT. This encodes CATSDFRMATDTQYF.

The chain joins TRBV27 to TRBJ2-5; D unresolved. V was shortened by 1 base and J by 3 bases, with 9 bases between the two germline ends. The CDR3 runs to 14 residues. CDR1 and CDR2 (germline): MNHEY, SMNVEV (reference sequence). In nucleotides, the CDR3 is TGTGCCAGCAGTTTATACGCTAATAAAGAGACCCAGTACTTC. This encodes CASSLYANKETQYF.

This chain connects TRBV7-2 to TRBJ2-7; 14 nucleotides match TRBD2. V lost 1 base and J lost 4; bases outside the gene matches: 3. Germline CDR1 SGHTA, CDR2 FQGNSA. This CDR3 has 16 residues. CDR3 protein: CASSLEGTSGRYEQYF. The CDR3 coding sequence is TGTGCCAGCAGCTTAGAGGGGACTAGCGGGAGATACGAGCAGTACTTC.

This clone was counted only a few times. V is TRBV7-2 and J is TRBJ2-7; 9 bases fit TRBD2. CDR1 is SGHTA and CDR2 is FQGNSA in the germline V gene. The length of the CDR3 is 12 residues. Unmatched junction bases numbered 6, after V lost 4 bases and J lost 11 bases. CDR3 coding DNA: TGTGCCAGCAGCTCTTGGGGACTAGCTAAGTACTTC. Translating gives CASSSWGLAKYF.

This clone was seen many times. V and J are TRBV19 and TRBJ2-2; weak D call: TRBD1 (6 bases). Germline CDR1 is LNHDA and CDR2 is SQIVND (reference sequence). The CDR3 covers 15 residues. The V end was cut by 5 bases, the J end by 1 base, with 11 bases between. CDR3 sequence (DNA): TGTGCCAGTAGTTCCGGGACAATGAACACCGGGGAGCTGTTTTTT. Residues: CASSSGTMNTGELFF. Complete variable domain (other parts from reference TRBV19 and TRBJ2-2): DGGITQSPKYLFRKEGQNVTLSCEQNLNHDAMYWYRQDPGQGLRLIYYSQIVNDFQKGDIAEGYSVSREKKESFPLTVTSAQKNPTAFYLCASSSGTMNTGELFFGEGSRLTVL.

This clone was observed a single time. The CDR3 loop reads CASSNRGRGYTQYF. CDR3 DNA: TGTGCCAGTAGTAACAGGGGAAGAGGGTATACGCAGTATTTT. The V call is TRBV19, the J call TRBJ2-3; 7 bases agree with TRBD1. Germline values: CDR1 LNHDA, CDR2 SQIVND (reference sequence). V was pared by 4 bases and J by 7 bases, with 8 bases of the junction left unmatched. The CDR3 sequence is 14 residues long.

V gene TRBV4-1 combines with J gene TRBJ2-1, with 11 bases fitting TRBD2. Germline values: CDR1 MGHRA, CDR2 YSYEKL. V dropped 1 base and J dropped 6; count of bases not matched to a gene: 8. CDR3 length equals 17 residues. CDR3 in DNA: TGCGCCAGCAGCCAAGGTATTTTAACTAGCGGGAGCAATGAGCAGTTCTTC. Its translation is CASSQGILTSGSNEQFF.

The chain links TRBV10-3 to TRBJ1-1, with TRBD1 matching 9 bases. Unmatched junction bases numbered 7, after V lost 4 bases and J lost 10 bases. CDR3 length: 13 amino acids. Germline V gene sequence: CDR1 ENHRY, CDR2 SYGVKD. CDR3 sequence: CAISGRDRAAAFF. CDR3 coding DNA: TGTGCCATCAGTGGGAGGGACAGGGCGGCAGCTTTCTTT.

CDR3 region: CASSRRTKNGGYTF. The CDR3 nucleotides are TGTGCCAGCAGCAGACGTACTAAAAACGGTGGCTACACCTTC. This chain joins TRBV6-5 and TRBJ1-2; D not resolved. Germline loops: CDR1 MNHEY, CDR2 SVGAGI. The germline V and J ends were trimmed by 6 bases and 7 bases, with 18 bases remaining between them. The CDR3 loop spans 14 amino acids.

This clone has just a few counts. The chain employs TRBV19 and TRBJ2-2; 8 bases match TRBD1. With 6 bases clipped from V and 0 bases from J, the junction kept 9 bases outside the gene matches. CDR1 is LNHDA, CDR2 SQIVND, per germline (reference sequence). The CDR3 has 17 residues. The CDR3 sequence: CASRPRQGIANTGELFF. CDR3 coding DNA: TGTGCCAGTAGGCCTAGACAGGGGATAGCGAACACCGGGGAGCTGTTTTTT.

CDR3 bases: TGCAGCGTTGGATCTAGCGGGGCTTACAATGAGCAGTTCTTC. Its translation: CSVGSSGAYNEQFF. V is TRBV29-1 and J is TRBJ2-1; 9 bases are a match to TRBD2. Unmatched junction bases numbered 5, after V lost 4 bases and J lost 4 bases. CDR1 and CDR2 (germline): SQVTM, ANQGSEA. The CDR3 consists of 14 residues.

The V call is TRBV11-2, the J call TRBJ2-7; no clear D. The CDR3 is 11 amino acids. The V end lost 2 bases, the J end lost 3 bases, and 2 bases lay between the germline ends. Germline lookup yields CDR1 SGHAT and CDR2 FQNNGV. The CDR3 region has the DNA TGTGCCAGCAGCTTATACTACGAGCAGTACTTC. This translates into CASSLYYEQYF.

The J gene is TRBJ2-7, the V gene TRBV30, with 9 bases aligning to TRBD2. Unmatched junction bases numbered 9, after V lost 0 bases and J lost 3 bases. Germline V gene sequence: CDR1 GTSNPN, CDR2 SVGIG (reference sequence). This CDR3 is built from 16 residues. Written as DNA, the CDR3 is TGTGCCTGGAGTGTAAATCTAGCGGGAACCTTCTACGAGCAGTACTTC. Its protein product is CAWSVNLAGTFYEQYF.

This chain uses TRBV10-3 with TRBJ1-2, with 9 bases matching TRBD1. The CDR3 spans 13 residues. The junction had 5 bases not matched to a gene; V was cut back by 4 bases and J by 8 bases. The germline gives CDR1 ENHRY, CDR2 SYGVKD. CDR3 in amino acids: CAISGTGADGYTF. Here the CDR3 DNA reads TGTGCCATCAGTGGGACAGGGGCGGACGGCTACACCTTC.

The chain links TRBV30 to TRBJ2-3; 11 bases map to TRBD2. Germline V gene sequence: CDR1 GTSNPN, CDR2 SVGIG (reference sequence). J gave up 0 bases and V 7 bases, and 12 bases lay outside the gene matches. The CDR3 sequence is 17 residues long. The CDR3 sequence: CAYTEGTSGSSTDTQYF. For the CDR3, the DNA is TGTGCCTACACCGAAGGGACTAGCGGAAGCAGCACAGATACGCAGTATTTT.

The chain links TRBV28 to TRBJ2-6, with D maybe TRBD2 (6 bases). The CDR3 spans 16 residues. CDR1 MDHEN and CDR2 SYDVKM come from the germline V gene. V gave up 6 bases and J gave up 0 bases, with 12 bases separating them. CDR3: CASSHWRVSGANVLTF. The CDR3 region has the DNA TGTGCCAGCAGCCACTGGAGGGTCTCTGGGGCCAACGTCCTGACTTTC.

This chain connects TRBV28 to TRBJ1-5; D call uncertain. The V gene lost 2 bases and the J gene lost 5 bases, with 10 bases spanning the gap. Germline V gene data show CDR1 as MDHEN and CDR2 as SYDVKM. The CDR3 extends over 14 amino acids. In DNA form, the CDR3 reads TGTGCCAGCAGTTTACAGGAAGCCCATCAGCCCCAGCATTTT. Its protein product is CASSLQEAHQPQHF.

A single count supports this clone. V is TRBV19 and J is TRBJ2-5; TRBD2 is a possible D gene (6 bases). The CDR3 consists of 14 residues. Germline V gene data show CDR1 as LNHDA and CDR2 as SQIVND (reference sequence). The V gene lost 6 bases and the J gene lost 4 bases, with 15 bases spanning the gap. The CDR3 bases are TGTGCCAGTAGGGAGCAGGGAGGTTCAGAGACCCAGTACTTC. Translated: CASREQGGSETQYF.

This rearrangement joins TRBV3-1 (or the pseudogene TRBV3-2) to TRBJ1-1; D is possibly TRBD1 (5 bases). The CDR3 covers 15 residues. V lost 2 bases to trimming and J lost 4 bases, with 14 bases between them. Per germline, CDR1 LGHDT and CDR2 YNNKEL (reference sequence). The CDR3 spells CASSQWGREVTEAFF. In DNA, the CDR3 is TGTGCCAGCAGCCAATGGGGCAGGGAAGTCACTGAAGCTTTCTTT.

The chain carries TRBV6-7 and TRBJ2-3, with 11 bases identical to TRBD2. TRBV6-7 falls under the ORF class, with uncertain function. The CDR3 is made up of 17 amino acids. V was pared by 0 bases and J by 4 bases, with 6 bases of the junction left unmatched. CDR3 loop: CASSYSALAGGPDTQYF. Here the CDR3 DNA reads TGTGCCAGCAGTTACTCTGCGCTAGCGGGAGGACCAGATACGCAGTATTTT.